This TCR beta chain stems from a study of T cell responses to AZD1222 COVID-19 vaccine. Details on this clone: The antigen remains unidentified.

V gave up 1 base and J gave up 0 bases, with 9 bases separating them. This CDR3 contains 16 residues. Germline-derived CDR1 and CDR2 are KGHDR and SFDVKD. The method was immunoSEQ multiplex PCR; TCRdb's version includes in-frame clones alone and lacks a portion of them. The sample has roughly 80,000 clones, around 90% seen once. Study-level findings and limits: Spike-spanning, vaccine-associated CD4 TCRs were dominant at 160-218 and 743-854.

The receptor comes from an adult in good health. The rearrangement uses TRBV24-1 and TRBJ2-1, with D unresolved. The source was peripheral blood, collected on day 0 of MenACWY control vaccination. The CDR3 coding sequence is TGTGCCACCAGTGATTTTCGGGCAAGCTCCTACAATGAGCAGTTCTTC. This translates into CATSDFRASSYNEQFF.